One TCR beta chain is described in this entry. The CDR3 is 16 amino acids. This record belongs to a study of blood T cell repertoires in COVID-19. Study overall: The samples span acute and convalescent COVID-19 from the United States, Italy and Spain. Nucleic acid was either cDNA or gDNA, and it came from T cells, B-cell-depleted T cells, or PBMCs.

The Seattle site enrolled patients during active infection and followed them longitudinally. Original handling: Amplification of reference gene primers was used by the study to estimate nucleated cell counts. Only in-frame clones appear in the TCRdb table, and some are missing; sequencing was by immunoSEQ multiplex PCR. Clonal size and the V and J genes are those of that table, whereas D and trimming came from the DNA. This table has roughly 380,000 clones, 70% to 90% appearing once. Sequenced: peripheral blood. This rearrangement joins TRBV21-1 to TRBJ2-4; TRBD1 was called by the table and not checked on the DNA. TRBV21-1 is deemed a pseudogene. The receptor was isolated from a woman between 35 and 50 years old with COVID-19, enrolled during active disease. For the CDR3, the DNA is TGTGCCAGCAGCAAAGCCAGGGGACCTGTCAAAAACATTCAGTACTTC. It translates to CASSKARGPVKNIQYF.